The 21 T cell receptor beta chains below come from one sample, sequenced in a study of CD8 T cells in Susac syndrome. With random hexamers, reverse transcription was performed on about 0.5 to 1 ug of RNA. MiXCR, applied by TCRdb to the immunoSEQ multiplex PCR reads, yields one record per CDR3 protein. The sample comprises some 190,000 distinct CDR3 sequences, 93% of which are singletons, and around 0.096% rests with the top ten. The sequenced sample consisted of CD4+ T cells from PBMCs. These receptors were collected from a human donor in good health.

The chain links TRBV6-2 or TRBV6-3 to TRBJ1-2; D gene unclear. V was pared by 0 bases and J by 6 bases, with 11 bases between. Germline loops: CDR1 MNHEY, CDR2 SVGEGT. CDR3 length: 14 residues. As DNA, the CDR3 is TGTGCCAGCAGTTACTCCCCCGGGAATGATGGCTACACCTTC. Translated, it gives CASSYSPGNDGYTF.

V usage is TRBV6-5 and J usage is TRBJ2-3; D uncertain. V was clipped by 7 bases and J by 3 bases, with 11 bases between them. This CDR3 comprises 13 residues. Looked up from germline, CDR1 is MNHEY and CDR2 is SVGAGI. CDR3 DNA sequence: TGTGCCAGCACTCAATTGGGGACAGATACGCAGTATTTT. Translated, it gives CASTQLGTDTQYF.

The chain couples TRBV3-1 to TRBJ1-5; D call uncertain. Trimming shortened V by 0 bases and J by 2 bases, and 11 bases separated the two germline ends. Germline CDR1 LGHDT, CDR2 YNNKEL (reference sequence). CDR3 length: 16 amino acids. CDR3 loop: CASSQEYGSGNQPQHF. As DNA, the CDR3 is TGTGCCAGCAGCCAAGAATATGGTAGCGGCAATCAGCCCCAGCATTTT.

The chain carries TRBV9 and TRBJ2-6, with D perhaps matching TRBD2 (5 bases). CDR3 size: 14 residues. Trimming took off 3 bases at V and 1 base at J, with 5 bases between the two ends. Per the germline V gene, CDR1 is SGDLS and CDR2 is YYNGEE. The CDR3 protein is CASSGRSGANVLTF. CDR3 DNA: TGTGCCAGCAGCGGGAGGTCTGGGGCCAACGTCCTGACTTTC.

The chain combines TRBV6-5 with TRBJ1-1; D gene uncertain. Germline V lookup: CDR1 MNHEY, CDR2 SVGAGI. The length of the CDR3 is 14 residues. Trimming cost V 4 bases and J 2 bases, with 11 bases left between them. CDR3 DNA: TGTGCCAGCAGTTCAGGAGGGTTCAACACTGAAGCTTTCTTT. It yields the protein CASSSGGFNTEAFF.

The chain uses TRBV14 and TRBJ2-1; no clear D. Trimming took off 4 bases at V and 9 bases at J, with 13 bases between the two ends. The length of the CDR3 is 13 residues. Germline V gene data show CDR1 as SGHDN and CDR2 as FVKESK. The DNA for the CDR3 is TGTGCCAGCAGCCCACGGACGATTGGTGAGCAGTTCTTC. Its translation is CASSPRTIGEQFF.

The gene calls are TRBV6-6 and TRBJ2-3; 10 nucleotides line up with TRBD2. In germline, CDR1 is MNHNY, CDR2 SVGAGI (reference sequence). The CDR3 contains 16 residues. The junction had 5 bases not matched to a gene; V was cut back by 5 bases and J by 0 bases. The CDR3 region has the DNA TGTGCCAGCAGTATACTTAGCGGGGGGAGCACAGATACGCAGTATTTT. Translated, it gives CASSILSGGSTDTQYF.

The chain employs TRBV5-4 and TRBJ1-1; 10 bases are shared with TRBD1. Unmatched junction bases numbered 5, after V lost 2 bases and J lost 4 bases. Germline values: CDR1 SGHNT, CDR2 YYREEE (reference sequence). This CDR3 region has 15 residues. The CDR3, as DNA: TGTGCCAGCAGCTTAGACAGGGGGCGTTTCACTGAAGCTTTCTTT. It encodes CASSLDRGRFTEAFF.

This chain links TRBV9 with TRBJ1-2; D is possibly TRBD1 (6 bases). V lost 2 bases to trimming and J lost 14 bases, with 16 bases between them. Per germline, CDR1 SGDLS and CDR2 YYNGEE. This CDR3 is 12 amino acids long. The CDR3 region has the DNA TGTGCCAGCAGCGTGGCGGTGGGACAACTAACCTTC. This encodes CASSVAVGQLTF. Full variable domain (outside the CDR3, taken from reference TRBV9 and TRBJ1-2): DSGVTQTPKHLITATGQRVTLRCSPRSGDLSVYWYQQSLDQGLQFLIQYYNGEERAKGNILERFSAQQFPDLHSELNLSSLELGDSALYFCASSVAVGQLTFGSGTRLTVV.

A single count supports this clonotype. The V and J genes are TRBV24-1 and TRBJ2-2; D unresolved. Germline CDR1 KGHDR, CDR2 SFDVKD. Trimming removed 4 bases at V and 0 bases at J, with 14 bases between. CDR3 length: 17 amino acids. The CDR3 sequence is CATSDPRADANTGELFF. CDR3 DNA sequence: TGTGCCACCAGTGACCCCCGGGCAGACGCGAACACCGGGGAGCTGTTTTTT.

This chain links TRBV7-2 with TRBJ1-6; 7 bases line up with TRBD1. The J segment lost 10 bases and the V segment lost 2 bases, leaving 5 bases of the junction unmatched. Looked up from germline, CDR1 is SGHTA and CDR2 is FQGNSA. The CDR3 is 14 residues long. The CDR3 bases are TGTGCCAGCAGCTTACAGACAGGGTGGTCACCCCTCCACTTT. It translates to CASSLQTGWSPLHF.

The rearrangement joins TRBV20-1 to TRBJ2-7; TRBD2 is a possible D gene (5 bases). This CDR3 contains 14 residues. Trimming removed 4 bases from V and 0 bases from J, with 13 bases in between. CDR1 and CDR2 from the germline V gene are DFQATT and SNEGSKA (reference sequence). The CDR3 is CSATPPGSSYEQYF. As DNA, the CDR3 is TGCAGTGCTACCCCTCCGGGGAGCTCCTACGAGCAGTACTTC.

The gene calls are TRBV3-1 and TRBJ1-5, with unresolved D. Trimming stripped 4 bases from V and 3 bases from J, with 16 bases between. There are 16 residues in the CDR3. In germline, CDR1 is LGHDT, CDR2 YNNKEL (reference sequence). The CDR3 reads CASSPGGGWDNQPQHF. CDR3 nucleotide sequence: TGTGCCAGCAGCCCTGGCGGAGGGTGGGACAATCAGCCCCAGCATTTT.

This clonotype appeared a single time. The genes are TRBV3-1 and TRBJ2-3; no firm D call. The CDR3 has 14 residues. Germline values: CDR1 LGHDT, CDR2 YNNKEL (reference sequence). Between the trimmed V and J ends, which lost 4 bases and 6 bases, there was a span of 14 bases. The CDR3 DNA sequence: TGTGCCAGCAGCCGACTGGTAATAGCTGATACGCAGTATTTT. Translated, it gives CASSRLVIADTQYF.

The chain couples TRBV25-1 to TRBJ2-5, with a possible D match to TRBD1 (6 bases). V was trimmed by 6 bases and J by 5 bases, leaving 13 bases between them. The germline V gene encodes CDR1 MGHDK and CDR2 SYGVNS. This CDR3 contains 13 residues. CDR3 residues: CASRGTKWETQYF. In DNA form, the CDR3 reads TGTGCCAGCAGAGGGACAAAGTGGGAGACCCAGTACTTC.

The genes are TRBV5-4 and TRBJ2-7; possible D gene TRBD1, 5 bases. V was clipped by 0 bases and J by 3 bases, with 7 bases between them. Germline CDR1 and CDR2: SGHNT and YYREEE (reference sequence). The length of the CDR3 is 13 residues. The CDR3 region has the DNA TGTGCCAGCAGCTTGGACAGGATCTACGAGCAGTACTTC. Translating gives CASSLDRIYEQYF.

The chain carries TRBV7-8 and TRBJ2-7; maybe TRBD1 (6 bases). CDR3 length equals 13 residues. Germline CDR1 and CDR2: SGHVS and FQNEAQ. Between the trimmed V and J ends, which lost 5 bases and 2 bases, there was a span of 10 bases. The DNA of the CDR3 is TGTGCCAGCAGCCTGGACAGTCCCTACGAGCAGTACGTC. Protein product: CASSLDSPYEQYV.

This chain links TRBV3-1 with TRBJ2-7; 7 nucleotides agree with TRBD2. Trimming took 4 bases from V and 2 from J; bases not matched to a gene: 8. The CDR3 spans 15 residues. CDR1 LGHDT and CDR2 YNNKEL come from the germline V gene (reference sequence). CDR3 protein: CASSRLSSGAYEQYF. CDR3 nucleotide sequence: TGTGCCAGCAGCCGCCTCTCTAGCGGTGCCTACGAGCAGTACTTC.

This chain links TRBV5-1 with TRBJ1-2; no firm D call. This CDR3 spans 14 amino acids. Trimming pared 2 bases from V and 4 bases from J, leaving 12 bases between. Germline CDR1 and CDR2: SGHRS and YFSETQ. This CDR3 is CASSLGSFFYGYTF. Here the CDR3 DNA reads TGCGCCAGCAGCTTAGGTAGCTTCTTCTATGGCTACACCTTC.

The gene calls are TRBV10-3 and TRBJ1-2, with a weak D call TRBD1 (6 bases). The CDR3 is 17 amino acids. Trimming stripped 8 bases from V and 3 bases from J, with 25 bases between. Germline V gives CDR1 ENHRY, CDR2 SYGVKD. CDR3 amino acids: CAIPRGRGAEDDYGYTF. CDR3 coding DNA: TGTGCCATCCCCCGGGGGCGGGGGGCGGAGGACGACTATGGCTACACCTTC.

This chain links TRBV7-2 with TRBJ1-1; D remains unclear. The V gene's germline CDR1 is SGHTA and CDR2 FQGNSA. With 2 bases removed from V and 3 bases from J, the gap between germline ends came to 7 bases. The CDR3 is 13 residues long. CDR3 in amino acids: CASSLRLDTEAFF. The DNA for the CDR3 is TGTGCCAGCAGCTTACGATTGGACACTGAAGCTTTCTTT. Full variable domain (missing parts from reference TRBV7-2 and TRBJ1-1): GAGVSQSPSNKVTEKGKDVELRCDPISGHTALYWYRQSLGQGLEFLIYFQGNSAPDKSGLPSDRFSAERTGGSVSTLTIQRTQQEDSAVYLCASSLRLDTEAFFGQGTRLTVV.